The 16 T cell receptor beta chains listed next were all sequenced from one sample in a study of T cells in Graves' hyperthyroidism and ophthalmopathy. The CDR3 regions of TCR beta were amplified from RNA transcripts. In the first-round RT-PCR of the TCR CDR3, the HTBI primer set was used. Via MiXCR, TCRdb re-called the multiplex PCR reads, giving one row per CDR3 protein. The top ten clones hold around 4% of a sample with approximately 600,000 distinct CDR3 sequences, over 12% of them seen once. Sequencing was carried out using blood. These receptors were obtained from a woman in her thirties or forties with Graves' ophthalmopathy.

In its sample, this clonotype was seen many times. This chain links TRBV7-9 with TRBJ2-2; TRBD2 is a possible D gene (6 bases). Germline V gene lookup returns CDR1 SEHNR and CDR2 FQNEAQ (reference sequence). V lost 5 bases and J 4 bases, leaving 14 bases between the germline ends. This CDR3 region has 15 residues. CDR3: CASSPRLGLTGELFF. CDR3 DNA: TGTGCCAGCAGCCCCAGACTGGGACTCACCGGGGAGCTGTTTTTT. Full variable domain (rest looked up from reference TRBV7-9 and TRBJ2-2): DTGVSQNPRHKITKRGQNVTFRCDPISEHNRLYWYRQTLGQGPEFLTYFQNEAQLEKSRLLSDRFSAERPKGSFSTLEIQRTEQGDSAMYLCASSPRLGLTGELFFGEGSRLTVL.

This clonotype was observed many times. The J gene is TRBJ2-5, the V gene TRBV12-3 or TRBV12-4; D unresolved. V was shortened by 6 bases and J by 4 bases, with 18 bases between the two germline ends. The CDR3 runs to 15 residues. DNA for the CDR3: TGTGCCAGCAGACAGATTACCGGGCCAGGAGAGACCCAGTACTTC. Translation: CASRQITGPGETQYF.

This clonotype was detected ten times or more. The V gene is TRBV5-6, the J gene TRBJ2-5; D ambiguous. Trimming took 1 base from V and 5 from J, leaving 12 bases between them. Germline loops: CDR1 SGHDT, CDR2 YYEEEE. CDR3 length: 14 amino acids. The CDR3 DNA reads as TGTGCCAGCAGCTTGTTGACTTCATGGGAGACCCAGTACTTC. It encodes CASSLLTSWETQYF.

In this sample, this clonotype turned up many times. The chain uses TRBV10-3 and TRBJ2-5; D possibly corresponds to TRBD1 (6 bases). Germline V gene data show CDR1 as ENHRY and CDR2 as SYGVKD. Deletions cut 6 bases from V and 4 bases from J, with 9 bases between. This CDR3 spans 12 amino acids. The CDR3 coding sequence is TGTGCCATCAGGGGGGCCGGAGAGACCCAGTACTTC. Translation: CAIRGAGETQYF.

The chain couples TRBV2 to TRBJ1-1; the D is unclear. Germline V lookup: CDR1 SNHLY, CDR2 FYNNEI. The CDR3 runs 13 residues. V was cut by 6 bases and J by 3 bases, with 11 bases left in between. The CDR3 loop reads CASRGPADTEAFF. DNA for the CDR3: TGTGCCAGCAGAGGACCAGCGGACACTGAAGCTTTCTTT.

At least ten counts were recorded for this clonotype. The chain uses TRBV20-1 and TRBJ2-5, with 7 bases identical to TRBD2. V was pared by 0 bases and J by 7 bases, with 5 bases of the junction left unmatched. CDR1 and CDR2 from the germline V gene are DFQATT and SNEGSKA (reference sequence). The CDR3 has 13 residues. This CDR3 is CSARETGRGTQYF. The CDR3 nucleotides are TGCAGTGCTAGAGAGACTGGGAGGGGGACCCAGTACTTC.

This clonotype has at least ten counts. DNA for the CDR3: TGTGCCAGCAGTTTACCCCCTACCGGGGCCGCCTCCTACGAGCAGTACTTC. This translates into CASSLPPTGAASYEQYF. The rearrangement uses TRBV28 and TRBJ2-7, with D possibly being TRBD1 or TRBD2 (5 bases each). The CDR3 runs to 17 residues. With 2 bases removed from V and 0 bases from J, the gap between germline ends came to 17 bases. In germline, CDR1 is MDHEN, CDR2 SYDVKM.

The genes are TRBV9 and TRBJ1-2; 8 positions agree with TRBD1. The germline V gene has CDR1 SGDLS and CDR2 YYNGEE. This CDR3 has 15 amino acids. V shed 4 bases, J shed 4 bases, and the junction held 9 bases outside the gene matches. CDR3 amino acids: CASSPGQGWGYGYTF. The CDR3 coding sequence is TGTGCCAGCAGCCCCGGACAGGGCTGGGGCTATGGCTACACCTTC.

This clonotype showed up just a few times. CDR3 sequence reads: CASSKTSGRALEQYF. The CDR3 DNA sequence: TGTGCCAGCAGTAAAACTAGCGGGAGGGCCCTCGAGCAGTACTTC. This rearrangement joins TRBV6-2 or TRBV6-3 to TRBJ2-7; 13 bases are shared with TRBD2. The CDR3 is 15 amino acids. The germline CDR1 and CDR2 sequences are MNHEY and SVGEGT. J gave up 6 bases and V 5 bases, and 7 bases lay outside the gene matches.

This clonotype was observed at least ten times. This sequence joins TRBV5-6 and TRBJ2-6; no clear D. V was trimmed by 0 bases and J by 0 bases, leaving 4 bases between them. Germline CDR1 is SGHDT and CDR2 is YYEEEE. The CDR3 sequence is 15 residues long. CDR3 in DNA: TGTGCCAGCAGCTTGGACCCCTCTGGGGCCAACGTCCTGACTTTC. Amino acids: CASSLDPSGANVLTF.

At least ten counts were recorded for this clonotype. V and J are TRBV28 and TRBJ2-3; TRBD1 is a possible D gene (5 bases). In germline, CDR1 is MDHEN, CDR2 SYDVKM. The CDR3 extends over 16 amino acids. Trimming stripped 2 bases from V and 3 bases from J, with 15 bases between. The CDR3 nucleotides are TGTGCCAGCAGTTTACCCACAGGTTCAAGGACAGATACGCAGTATTTT. Translation gives CASSLPTGSRTDTQYF.

This clonotype has a count of ten or more. The chain joins TRBV30 to TRBJ2-7; D gene ambiguous. The germline V gene encodes CDR1 GTSNPN and CDR2 SVGIG (reference sequence). The CDR3 runs 12 residues. Deletions cut 2 bases from V and 5 bases from J, with 10 bases between. The DNA of the CDR3 is TGTGCCTGGAGTCCCTCCTTTGACGAGCAGTACTTC. Translation gives CAWSPSFDEQYF.

This clonotype was observed many times. The CDR3 sequence: CASSTGVGEQFF. In nucleotides, the CDR3 is TGTGCCAGCAGCACCGGGGTGGGGGAGCAGTTCTTC. This chain joins TRBV7-2 and TRBJ2-1, with D tentatively TRBD2 (5 bases). The CDR3 totals 12 residues. V dropped 5 bases and J dropped 10 bases, with 12 bases sitting between them. CDR1 is SGHTA, CDR2 FQGNSA, per germline.

This clonotype was seen at least ten times. The V gene is TRBV7-6, the J gene TRBJ2-7; TRBD2 aligns across 11 bases. The CDR3 length is 16 residues. The germline CDR1 and CDR2 sequences are SGHVS and FNYEAQ. V gave up 4 bases and J gave up 9 bases; unmatched junction bases: 14. In DNA, the CDR3 is TGTGCCAGCAGCTCGGGGCTAGCGGGAGGTTTTATGGTGCAGTACTTC. Its protein product is CASSSGLAGGFMVQYF.

This clonotype was observed a few times. This sequence joins TRBV19 and TRBJ2-2; TRBD2 is a possible D gene (5 bases). The V and J ends lost 4 bases and 6 bases respectively, with 9 bases between them. The CDR3 has 13 amino acids. Per the germline V gene, CDR1 is LNHDA and CDR2 is SQIVND (reference sequence). The CDR3 here is CASSRGSAGELFF. CDR3 DNA: TGTGCCAGTAGTAGAGGGAGTGCCGGGGAGCTGTTTTTT.

This chain joins TRBV6-2 or TRBV6-3 and TRBJ2-7, with D possibly matching TRBD1 (5 bases). V lost 4 bases and J 2 bases, leaving 12 bases between the germline ends. The CDR3 spans 14 residues. Germline-derived CDR1 and CDR2 are MNHEY and SVGEGT. CDR3 in DNA: TGTGCCAGCAGTTTCCCAGGGCTCCCCTACGAGCAGTACTTC. As protein: CASSFPGLPYEQYF.